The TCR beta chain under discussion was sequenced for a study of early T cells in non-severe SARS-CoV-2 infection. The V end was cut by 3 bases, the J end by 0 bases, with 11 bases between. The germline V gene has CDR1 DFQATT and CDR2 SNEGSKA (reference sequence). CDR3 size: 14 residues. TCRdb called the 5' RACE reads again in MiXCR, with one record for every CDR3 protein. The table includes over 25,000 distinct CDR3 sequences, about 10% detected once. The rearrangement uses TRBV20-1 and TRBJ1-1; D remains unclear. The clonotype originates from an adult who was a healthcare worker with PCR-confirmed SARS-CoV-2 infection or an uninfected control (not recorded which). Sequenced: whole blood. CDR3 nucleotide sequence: TGCAGTGCTAGCCATGGGTACTTGAACACTGAAGCTTTCTTT. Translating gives CSASHGYLNTEAFF.